This T cell receptor (beta chain) is drawn from a study of CD4 T cells in relation to SARS-CoV-2 and coronaviruses. With respect to this clone: Its specificity is unknown.

Trimming cost V 0 bases and J 4 bases; bases outside gene matches: 11. Per the germline V gene, CDR1 is LGHNA and CDR2 is YSLEER. The CDR3 loop spans 17 amino acids. Sequenced by immunoSEQ multiplex PCR; TCRdb stores in-frame clones only, minus some. This table has tens of thousands of clones, 75% to 85% appearing once. Before the COVID-19 pandemic, during about 2010-2018, CD4+ T cells were taken from unexposed donors. Isolation of CD4+ T cells took place after approximately 11 days in culture. Cells permitting, SARS-CoV-2 S/N and four cold-coronavirus spikes were tested on unexposed-donor CD4+ T cells.

Source material: CD4+ T cells from PBMCs, cultured in vitro. The clonotype originates from a human donor in good health. V is TRBV4-3 and J is TRBJ2-7; 8 bases line up with TRBD1. CDR3 sequence reads: CASSQELGGWTGYEQYF. The CDR3 region has the DNA TGCGCCAGCAGCCAAGAGTTAGGTGGTTGGACAGGGTACGAGCAGTACTTC.